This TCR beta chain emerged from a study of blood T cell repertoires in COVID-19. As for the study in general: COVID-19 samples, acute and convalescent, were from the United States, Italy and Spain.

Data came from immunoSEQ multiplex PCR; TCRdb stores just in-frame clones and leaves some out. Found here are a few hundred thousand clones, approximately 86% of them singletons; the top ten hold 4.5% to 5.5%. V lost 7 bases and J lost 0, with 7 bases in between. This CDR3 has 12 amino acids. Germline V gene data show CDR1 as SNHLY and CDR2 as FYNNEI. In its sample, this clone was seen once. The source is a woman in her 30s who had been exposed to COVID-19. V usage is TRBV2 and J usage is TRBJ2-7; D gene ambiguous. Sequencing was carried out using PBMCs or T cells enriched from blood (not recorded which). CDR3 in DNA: TGTGCCAGCATACGCAGCTCCTACGAGCAGTACTTC. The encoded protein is CASIRSSYEQYF.